These T cell receptor beta chains were read from a single sample in a study of cytomegalovirus exposure and HLA in healthy donors. Measured with immunoSEQ multiplex PCR; TCRdb has only the in-frame clones, and not every one. Of 60,000 to 90,000 clones in the sample, 65% to 70% were seen once. Material for sequencing was PBMCs. The receptors shown here come from a man aged 40-50 years in good health and CMV-seropositive. The CDR3 runs from the conserved cysteine through the conserved F or W. Each record gives: J gene, D gene, V gene, CDR3 length, clone size, CDR3 DNA, CDR3 protein. The D gene is left open where the match is weak. Rows may omit the clone size; those that give it use once, few, many or a size class.

TRBJ2-7 | . | TRBV13 | 15 | . | TGTGCCAGCCAGATTGGCGGGTCGGCCACCTACGAGCAGTACTTC | CASQIGGSATYEQYF
TRBJ1-4 | . | TRBV7-9 | 12 | . | TGTGCCAGCAGCCTACTTAATGAAAAACTGTTTTTT | CASSLLNEKLFF
TRBJ1-2 | TRBD1 | TRBV27 | 15 | . | TGCGCCAGCGGTACCTCCGCACAGGGGGCAATTGGCTACACCTTC | CASGTSAQGAIGYTF
TRBJ2-3 | . | TRBV2 | 16 | . | TGTGCCAGCAGGCCCCGAACCGGAGGGGACACAGATACGCAGTATTTT | CASRPRTGGDTDTQYF
TRBJ1-4 | TRBD1 | TRBV5-8 | 16 | . | TGTGCCAGCAGCCCGGGACAGGGATCAACTAATGAAAAACTGTTTTTT | CASSPGQGSTNEKLFF
TRBJ2-1 | . | TRBV18 | 14 | . | TGTGCCAGCTCACCGATGACACATTACAATGAGCAGTTCTTC | CASSPMTHYNEQFF
TRBJ1-2 | TRBD1 | TRBV29-1 | 14 | few | TGCAGCGTCGCCGGGACAGGGGGGGATTATGGCTACACCTTC | CSVAGTGGDYGYTF
TRBJ1-4 | . | TRBV6-5 | 13 | few | TGTGCCAGCAGGGGGCGAACTAATGAAAAACTGTTTTTT | CASRGRTNEKLFF
TRBJ2-1 | TRBD2 | TRBV7-2 | 15 | . | TGTGCCAGCAGCTCGACTAGCGGGAAATACAATGAGCAGTTCTTC | CASSSTSGKYNEQFF
TRBJ1-1 | TRBD1 | TRBV7-2 | 16 | few | TGTGCCAGCAGCTTAGCACCGACAGGGCCCGACACTGAAGCTTTCTTT | CASSLAPTGPDTEAFF
TRBJ2-1 | TRBD2 | TRBV7-3 | 15 | few | TGTGCCAGCAGCTTAGGACTAGCGGGAGTCAATGAGCAGTTCTTC | CASSLGLAGVNEQFF
TRBJ2-2 | . | TRBV10-3 | 14 | . | TGTGCCATCAGCCCTCAGGGTAGAGGCGGGGAGCTGTTTTTT | CAISPQGRGGELFF
TRBJ1-3 | TRBD1 | TRBV19 | 14 | . | TGTGCCAGTAGTATCGGGACAGTTGGAAACACCATATATTTT | CASSIGTVGNTIYF
TRBJ1-1 | . | TRBV4-3 | 16 | . | TGCGCCAGCAGCGACGATTCCGCGTACCTCGGGACTGAAGCTTTCTTT | CASSDDSAYLGTEAFF
TRBJ1-2 | . | TRBV6-4 | 15 | . | TGTGCCAGCAGGCCTGGTGCGGGGACTAACTATGGCTACACCTTC | CASRPGAGTNYGYTF
TRBJ2-6 | . | TRBV7-6 | 19 | . | TGTGCCAGCAGCTTAAGGGCGGCAGGGATAGTTTCTGGGGCCAACGTCCTGACTTTC | CASSLRAAGIVSGANVLTF
TRBJ2-2 | TRBD1 | TRBV6-1 | 15 | . | TGTGCCAGCAGTGAAGCGACAGGGCAGGCCGGGGAGCTGTTTTTT | CASSEATGQAGELFF
TRBJ2-5 | TRBD2 | TRBV6-5 | 15 | few | TGTGCCAGCAGTTACGGGGGGGGAGGGAGAGAGACCCAGTACTTC | CASSYGGGGRETQYF
TRBJ1-2 | . | TRBV18 | 12 | . | TGTGCCAGCTCACCGGGAGCCCTCGGCTACACCTTC | CASSPGALGYTF
TRBJ1-1 | TRBD1 | TRBV27 | 13 | . | TGTGCCAGCAGTTTCGGACAGGGCGTTGAAGCTTTCTTT | CASSFGQGVEAFF
TRBJ1-1 | TRBD1 | TRBV7-2 | 15 | . | TGTGCCAGCAGCAACTACAGGGGCCTGGGCACGGGGGCTTTCTTT | CASSNYRGLGTGAFF
TRBJ1-6 | TRBD1 | TRBV6-5 | 14 | . | TGTGCCAGCAGTCGACAGGGAATAAATTCACCCCTCCACTTT | CASSRQGINSPLHF
TRBJ2-5 | . | TRBV11-2 | 12 | . | TGTGCCAGCAGCTCTACCGGGGAGACCCAGTACTTC | CASSSTGETQYF
TRBJ2-2 | TRBD2 | TRBV11-3 | 17 | . | TGTGCCAGCAGCTTAGGACTAGCGGGAGGCGGCACCGGGGAGCTGTTTTTT | CASSLGLAGGGTGELFF
TRBJ1-1 | . | TRBV18 | 13 | . | TGTGCCAGCTCACTTCCGGTGAACACTGAAGCTTTCTTT | CASSLPVNTEAFF
TRBJ1-5 | TRBD1 | TRBV19 | 15 | . | TGTGCCAGTGCCCCGGGACAGTCTAGCAATCAGCCCCAGCATTTT | CASAPGQSSNQPQHF
TRBJ1-5 | TRBD1 | TRBV5-5 | 15 | . | TGTGCCAGCAGCCCTGGGACAGGGGGCAATCAGCCCCAGCATTTT | CASSPGTGGNQPQHF
TRBJ1-1 | . | TRBV6-6 | 14 | . | TGTGCCAGCAGTTACGTCCAGAAGAACACTGAAGCTTTCTTT | CASSYVQKNTEAFF
TRBJ1-2 | . | TRBV5-6 | 13 | . | TGTGCCAGCAGCTTTGGAGGGTCCTATGGCTACACCTTC | CASSFGGSYGYTF
TRBJ1-1 | . | TRBV11-2 | 14 | . | TGTGCCAGCAGCCAACATCCCATGAACACTGAAGCTTTCTTT | CASSQHPMNTEAFF
TRBJ1-5 | . | TRBV10-3 | 12 | . | TGTGCCATCAGCGATAGTACTCAGCCCCAGCATTTT | CAISDSTQPQHF
TRBJ1-3 | . | TRBV23-1 | 15 | . | TGCGCCAGCAGGCGAGATTACCTCTCTGGAAACACCATATATTTT | CASRRDYLSGNTIYF
TRBJ2-3 | . | TRBV7-9 | 16 | . | TGTGCCAGCAGCGCATCAACTCAGGGATACACAGATACGCAGTATTTT | CASSASTQGYTDTQYF
TRBJ1-4 | TRBD1 | TRBV5-8 | 17 | . | TGTGCCAGCAGCTTCTCCGGGGGGGACAGGGGGCGCGGAAAACTGTTTTTT | CASSFSGGDRGRGKLFF
TRBJ2-1 | TRBD2 | TRBV6-1 | 13 | once | TGTGCCAGCATGGCTAGCGGGAGAGGTGAGCAGTTCTTC | CASMASGRGEQFF
TRBJ1-4 | . | TRBV6-1 | 12 | . | TGTGCCAGCAGTACATTCCCGGAAAAACTGTTTTTT | CASSTFPEKLFF
TRBJ1-1 | . | TRBV29-1 | 11 | . | TGCAGCGTTGACGGGAACACTGAAGCTTTCTTT | CSVDGNTEAFF
TRBJ2-5 | TRBD1 | TRBV5-1 | 14 | . | TGCGCCAGCAGCTCGGGACAGATCCAAGAGACCCAGTACTTC | CASSSGQIQETQYF
TRBJ2-7 | . | TRBV13 | 14 | once | TGTGCCAGCAGCTTAGGTCAACTCTCCTACGAGCAGTACTTC | CASSLGQLSYEQYF
TRBJ1-1 | . | TRBV2 | 17 | . | TGTGCCAGCAGGGACCCTATGAGGGGGGGAGGCAACACTGAAGCTTTCTTT | CASRDPMRGGGNTEAFF
TRBJ1-6 | . | TRBV6-4 | 14 | . | TGTGCCAGCAGCCAGACCGGGAGGAATTCACCCCTCCACTTT | CASSQTGRNSPLHF
TRBJ2-7 | . | TRBV7-6 | 15 | few | TGTGCCAGCAGTGACTATGCGGCTCTGACTTACGAGCAGTACTTC | CASSDYAALTYEQYF
TRBJ1-3 | . | TRBV7-3 | 12 | . | TGTGCCAGCCAGGGATATGGAAACACCATATATTTT | CASQGYGNTIYF
TRBJ2-7 | TRBD1 | TRBV27 | 13 | once | TGTGCCAGCAGTTCGACCGACAGGGCCGAGCAGTACTTC | CASSSTDRAEQYF
TRBJ2-3 | TRBD1 | TRBV19 | 13 | . | TGTGCCAGTCGACGACAGGGGACAGATACGCAGTATTTT | CASRRQGTDTQYF
TRBJ2-1 | TRBD2 | TRBV28 | 15 | . | TGTGCCAGCAGCAAGGGGGCTAGCGGGAGTCATGAGCAGTTCTTC | CASSKGASGSHEQFF
TRBJ2-3 | . | TRBV6-5 | 15 | . | TGTGCCAGCAGTTACCAGGGAAGAGGTACAGATACGCAGTATTTT | CASSYQGRGTDTQYF
TRBJ1-1 | . | TRBV7-8 | 14 | . | TGTGCCAGCATGAAAGGGGGAATGAACACTGAAGCTTTCTTT | CASMKGGMNTEAFF
TRBJ1-1 | TRBD1 | TRBV2 | 16 | few | TGTGCCAGCACGGGACAGGGTGGTCTAAGACACACTGAAGCTTTCTTT | CASTGQGGLRHTEAFF
TRBJ1-1 | . | TRBV14 | 13 | many | TGTGCCAGCAGCCGGTCAGGTAACAGTAAAGCTTTCTTT | CASSRSGNSKAFF
TRBJ2-5 | . | TRBV6-5 | 11 | . | TGTGCCAGCAGTTTACAAGAGACCCAGTACTTC | CASSLQETQYF
TRBJ2-7 | . | TRBV5-1 | 12 | . | TGCGCCAGCAGTGCGGGGTCCTACGAGCAGTACTTC | CASSAGSYEQYF
TRBJ1-3 | . | TRBV10-3 | 13 | . | TGTGCCATCAAACAGAGCTCTGGAAACACCATATATTTT | CAIKQSSGNTIYF
TRBJ2-1 | . | TRBV6-5 | 13 | few | TGTGCCAGCATGGGGGGCTCCTACAATGAGCAGTTCTTC | CASMGGSYNEQFF